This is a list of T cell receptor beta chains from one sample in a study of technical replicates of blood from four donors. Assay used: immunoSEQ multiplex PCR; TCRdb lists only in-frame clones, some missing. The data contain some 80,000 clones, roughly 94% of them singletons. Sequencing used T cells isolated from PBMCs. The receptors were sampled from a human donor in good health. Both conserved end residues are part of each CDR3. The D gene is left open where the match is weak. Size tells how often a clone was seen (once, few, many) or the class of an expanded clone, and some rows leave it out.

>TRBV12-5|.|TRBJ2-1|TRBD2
CASGRQGGRPYNEQFF
TGTGCTAGTGGTCGTCAGGGCGGGAGACCCTACAATGAGCAGTTCTTC
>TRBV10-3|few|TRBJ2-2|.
CAITDSPAGELFF
TGTGCCATCACGGACTCCCCGGCCGGGGAGCTGTTTTTT
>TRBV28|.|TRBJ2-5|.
CASSSPYTGRETQYF
TGTGCCAGCAGTTCACCCTACACAGGGCGGGAGACCCAGTACTTC
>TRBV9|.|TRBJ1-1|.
CASSANQGYTEAFF
TGTGCCAGCAGCGCCAACCAGGGGTATACTGAAGCTTTCTTT
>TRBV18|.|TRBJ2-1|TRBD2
CASSPGPGRDETHSYNEQFF
TGTGCCAGCTCACCAGGTCCGGGGAGGGACGAAACCCATTCCTACAATGAGCAGTTCTTC
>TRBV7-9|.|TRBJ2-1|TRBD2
CATNQREIFANEQFF
TGTGCCACCAACCAGCGGGAGATTTTTGCGAATGAGCAGTTCTTC
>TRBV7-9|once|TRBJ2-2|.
CASSETSSNTGELFF
TGTGCCAGCAGCGAAACTAGCTCGAACACCGGGGAGCTGTTTTTT
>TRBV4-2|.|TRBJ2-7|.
CASSPGTLYEQYF
TGTGCCAGCAGTCCCGGGACACTTTACGAGCAGTACTTC
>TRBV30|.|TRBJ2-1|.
CAWRLYNEQFF
TGTGCCTGGCGTCTCTACAATGAGCAGTTCTTC
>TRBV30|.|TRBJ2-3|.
CAWKQGRVDTQYF
TGTGCCTGGAAACAGGGCCGGGTAGATACGCAGTATTTT
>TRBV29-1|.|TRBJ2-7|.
CSVEDSYYEQYF
TGCAGCGTTGAAGACTCCTATTACGAGCAGTACTTC
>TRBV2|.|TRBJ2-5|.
CASNIAGQETQYF
TGTGCCAGCAACATTGCGGGACAAGAGACCCAGTACTTC
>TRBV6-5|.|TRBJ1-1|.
CASSFGQINTEAFF
TGTGCCAGCAGTTTTGGACAAATAAACACTGAAGCTTTCTTT
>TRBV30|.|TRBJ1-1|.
CAWNPGRDTEAFF
TGTGCCTGGAATCCAGGCAGGGACACTGAAGCTTTCTTT
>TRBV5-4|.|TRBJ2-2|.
CASSLVRDGELFF
TGTGCCAGCAGCTTGGTGAGGGACGGGGAGCTGTTTTTT
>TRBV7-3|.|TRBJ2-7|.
CASSLYPGAYEQYF
TGTGCCAGCAGCTTATATCCGGGGGCCTACGAGCAGTACTTC
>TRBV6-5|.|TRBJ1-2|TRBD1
CASSYSNRGPTGYTF
TGTGCCAGCAGTTACTCGAACAGGGGGCCTACGGGCTACACCTTC
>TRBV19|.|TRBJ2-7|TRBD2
CASSWTSSYEQYF
TGTGCCAGTAGTTGGACTAGCTCGTACGAGCAGTACTTC
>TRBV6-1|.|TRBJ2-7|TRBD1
CASSEIGQGGYEQYF
TGTGCCAGCAGTGAAATAGGACAGGGGGGGTACGAGCAGTACTTC
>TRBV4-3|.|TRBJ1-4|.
CASSQDEGMGANEKLFF
TGCGCCAGCAGCCAAGATGAGGGCATGGGAGCTAATGAAAAACTGTTTTTT
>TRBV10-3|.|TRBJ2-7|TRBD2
CAISESGTPSREQYF
TGTGCCATCAGTGAGAGCGGGACTCCTTCACGCGAGCAGTACTTC
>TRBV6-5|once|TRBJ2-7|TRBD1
CASVQGDEQYF
TGTGCCAGTGTACAGGGGGACGAGCAGTACTTC
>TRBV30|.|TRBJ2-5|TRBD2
CAWRGTSGLLETQYF
TGTGCCTGGAGGGGTACTAGCGGGTTACTAGAGACCCAGTACTTC
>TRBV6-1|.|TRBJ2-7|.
CASSRYSSYEQYF
TGTGCCAGCAGTAGATACTCAAGCTACGAGCAGTACTTC
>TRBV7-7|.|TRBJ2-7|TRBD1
CASSLEPFDREGAHEQYF
TGTGCTAGCAGCTTAGAACCCTTTGACAGGGAAGGAGCGCACGAGCAGTACTTC
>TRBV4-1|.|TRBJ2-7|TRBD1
CASSQEIRQGFAEQYF
TGCGCCAGCAGCCAAGAAATTCGACAGGGTTTCGCCGAGCAGTACTTC
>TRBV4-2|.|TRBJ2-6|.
CASSQERAAPNVAGANVLTF
TGTGCCAGCAGCCAAGAAAGAGCGGCCCCCAACGTAGCTGGGGCCAACGTCCTGACTTTC